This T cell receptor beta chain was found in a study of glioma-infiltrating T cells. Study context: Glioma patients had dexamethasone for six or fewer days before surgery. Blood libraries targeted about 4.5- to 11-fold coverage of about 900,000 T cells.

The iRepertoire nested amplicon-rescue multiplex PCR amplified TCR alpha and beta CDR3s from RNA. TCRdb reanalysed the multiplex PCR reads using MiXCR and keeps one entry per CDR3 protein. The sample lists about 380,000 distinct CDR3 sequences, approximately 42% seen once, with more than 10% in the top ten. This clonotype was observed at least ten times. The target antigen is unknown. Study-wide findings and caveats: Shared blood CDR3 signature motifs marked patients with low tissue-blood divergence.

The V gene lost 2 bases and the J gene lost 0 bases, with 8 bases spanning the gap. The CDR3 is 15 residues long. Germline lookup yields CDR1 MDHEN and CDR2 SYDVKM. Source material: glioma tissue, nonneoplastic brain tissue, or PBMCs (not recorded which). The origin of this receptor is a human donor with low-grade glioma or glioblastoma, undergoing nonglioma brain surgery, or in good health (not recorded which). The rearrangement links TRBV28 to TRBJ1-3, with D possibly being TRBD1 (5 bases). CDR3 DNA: TGTGCCAGCAGTTTACTCACAGGCTCTGGAAACACCATATATTTT. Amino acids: CASSLLTGSGNTIYF.